One T cell receptor beta chain is described in this entry. What it binds is unknown. This sample stems from a study of T cells in Graves' hyperthyroidism and ophthalmopathy. General study points: A model of 13 V-J features distinguished ophthalmopathy from stable hyperthyroidism. Blood also showed most of the thyroid clonotypes that were expanded above 0.001.

Amplified TCR beta CDR3 regions derived from RNA transcripts. HTBI primers were the set used in a first-round RT-PCR of the TCR CDR3. TCRdb passed the multiplex PCR reads through MiXCR, listing each CDR3 protein once. The sample holds hundreds of thousands of distinct CDR3 sequences, 38% seen once. This clonotype was sampled from a man aged 18 to 30 with Graves' hyperthyroidism. Material for sequencing was blood.

CDR3 sequence reads: CAISDIGNTNTGELFF. The CDR3 DNA follows: TGTGCCATCAGTGACATCGGGAATACCAACACCGGGGAGCTGTTTTTT. The rearrangement links TRBV10-3 to TRBJ2-2, with D tentatively TRBD2 (5 bases). This CDR3 has 16 residues. V dropped 3 bases and J dropped 2 bases, with 13 bases sitting between them. Germline loops: CDR1 ENHRY, CDR2 SYGVKD.